This T cell receptor beta chain was captured in a study of T cell clones after liver transplantation. In its sample, this clone was seen a few times. Trimming cost V 0 bases and J 8 bases, with 7 bases left between them. Germline V gene lookup returns CDR1 MRHNA and CDR2 SNTAGT. The CDR3 runs to 12 residues. TCRdb's table, derived via immunoSEQ multiplex PCR, lists solely in-frame clones and lacks some. This sample has tens of thousands of clones; roughly 70% occur once, and the top ten carry approximately 2.6%. The receptor comes from a human patient who received a liver transplant. Some T cells here may be from the graft donor. This chain joins TRBV6-4 and TRBJ1-1; D unclear. Here the sequenced sample was CD4+ T cells from blood, taken at the approximately 16-month timepoint. The CDR3 sequence: CASSDSTGEAFF. CDR3 DNA sequence: TGTGCCAGCAGTGACTCGACGGGGGAAGCTTTCTTT.